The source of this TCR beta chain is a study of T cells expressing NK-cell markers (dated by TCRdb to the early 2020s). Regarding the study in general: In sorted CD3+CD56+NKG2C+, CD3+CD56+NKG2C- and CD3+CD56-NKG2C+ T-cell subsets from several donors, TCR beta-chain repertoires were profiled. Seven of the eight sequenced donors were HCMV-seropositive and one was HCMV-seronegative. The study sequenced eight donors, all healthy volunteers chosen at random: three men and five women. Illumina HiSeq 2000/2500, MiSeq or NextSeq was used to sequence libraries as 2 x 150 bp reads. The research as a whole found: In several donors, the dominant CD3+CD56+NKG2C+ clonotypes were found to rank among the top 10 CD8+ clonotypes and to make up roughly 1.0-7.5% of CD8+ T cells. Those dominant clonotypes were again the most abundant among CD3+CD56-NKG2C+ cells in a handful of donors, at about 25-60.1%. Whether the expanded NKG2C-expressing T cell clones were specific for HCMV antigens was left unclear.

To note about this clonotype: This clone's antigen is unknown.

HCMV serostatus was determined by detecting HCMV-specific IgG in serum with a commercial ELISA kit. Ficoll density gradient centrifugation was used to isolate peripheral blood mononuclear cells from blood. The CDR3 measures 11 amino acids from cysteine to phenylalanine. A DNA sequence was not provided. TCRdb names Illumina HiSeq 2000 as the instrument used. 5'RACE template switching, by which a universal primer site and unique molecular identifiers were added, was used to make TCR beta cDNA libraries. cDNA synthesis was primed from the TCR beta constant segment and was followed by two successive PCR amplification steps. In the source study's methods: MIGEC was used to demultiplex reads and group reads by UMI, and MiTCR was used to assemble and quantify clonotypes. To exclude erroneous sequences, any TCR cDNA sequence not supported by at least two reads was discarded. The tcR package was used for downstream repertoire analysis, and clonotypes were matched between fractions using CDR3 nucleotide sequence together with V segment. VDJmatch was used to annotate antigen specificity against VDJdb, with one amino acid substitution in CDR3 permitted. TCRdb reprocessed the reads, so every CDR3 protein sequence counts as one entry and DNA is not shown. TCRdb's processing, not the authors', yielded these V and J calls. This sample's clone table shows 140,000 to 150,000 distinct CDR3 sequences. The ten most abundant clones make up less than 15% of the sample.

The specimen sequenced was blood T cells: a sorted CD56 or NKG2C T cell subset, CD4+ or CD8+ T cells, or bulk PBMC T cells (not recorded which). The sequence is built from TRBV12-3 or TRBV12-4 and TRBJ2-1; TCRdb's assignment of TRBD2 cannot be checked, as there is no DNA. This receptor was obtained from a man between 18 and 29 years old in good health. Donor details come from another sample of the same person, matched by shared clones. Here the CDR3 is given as CASRNSEEQFF.